A selection of T cell receptor beta chains follows, all from one sample in a study of T cell clonotyping in hematopoietic cell transplantation. This table comes from immunoSEQ multiplex PCR, and its TCRdb copy is limited to in-frame clones, with some not included. The sample lists more than 40,000 clones; 95% were seen once. Sequenced material: peripheral blood mononuclear cells. These TCRs come from a man aged 25-45 years in good health. Some clones in this sample may be carry-over from other donors' samples. The CDR3 runs from the conserved cysteine through the conserved F or W. Each record gives: J gene, D gene, clone size, V gene, CDR3 DNA, CDR3 protein. D genes are given only for firm matches. Clone size is given for some rows only: seen once, a few or many times, or a class if the clone is expanded.

j_call: TRBJ2-7
d_call: TRBD2
clone_size: NA
v_call: TRBV5-1
cdr3_nt: TGCGCCAGCAGCCCAGGGACTAGCGCCTACGAGCAGTACTTC
cdr3_aa: CASSPGTSAYEQYF

j_call: TRBJ2-1
d_call: TRBD2
clone_size: NA
v_call: TRBV7-6
cdr3_nt: TGTGCCAGCAGCCCGAAAACTAGCGGGGGGGCGAAGTTCTTC
cdr3_aa: CASSPKTSGGAKFF

j_call: TRBJ2-7
d_call: NA
clone_size: NA
v_call: TRBV4-1
cdr3_nt: TGCGCCAGCAGCCAAGATTCTTTGGGGCAGTACTTC
cdr3_aa: CASSQDSLGQYF

j_call: TRBJ2-5
d_call: TRBD1
clone_size: NA
v_call: TRBV30
cdr3_nt: TGTGCCTGGAGCGTTCTACAGGGGAGAGAGACCCAGTACTTC
cdr3_aa: CAWSVLQGRETQYF

j_call: TRBJ2-2
d_call: NA
clone_size: once
v_call: TRBV9
cdr3_nt: TGTGCCAGCAGCGGGTCTGGACATGTCACCGGGGAGCTGTTTTTT
cdr3_aa: CASSGSGHVTGELFF

j_call: TRBJ2-5
d_call: NA
clone_size: NA
v_call: TRBV29-1
cdr3_nt: TGCAGCGTCTCCGCCGGGTACCAAGAGACCCAGTACTTC
cdr3_aa: CSVSAGYQETQYF

j_call: TRBJ1-3
d_call: NA
clone_size: NA
v_call: TRBV29-1
cdr3_nt: TGCAGCGTTGAAGGCCTCTCTGGAAACACCATATATTTT
cdr3_aa: CSVEGLSGNTIYF

j_call: TRBJ2-7
d_call: NA
clone_size: NA
v_call: TRBV11-1
cdr3_nt: TGTGCCAGCAGCTCAGGCAGGGGCTCCTACGAGCAGTACTTC
cdr3_aa: CASSSGRGSYEQYF

j_call: TRBJ1-5
d_call: TRBD1
clone_size: NA
v_call: TRBV6-1
cdr3_nt: TGTGCCAGCAGTGAAGTCGGACAGGGAGCAGGGCCCCAGCATTTT
cdr3_aa: CASSEVGQGAGPQHF

j_call: TRBJ2-1
d_call: TRBD1
clone_size: NA
v_call: TRBV4-1
cdr3_nt: TGCGCCAGCAGCCAATTCCTCTTCCGGGACAGGGGATACAATGAGCAGTTCTTC
cdr3_aa: CASSQFLFRDRGYNEQFF

j_call: TRBJ2-7
d_call: NA
clone_size: NA
v_call: TRBV5-1
cdr3_nt: TGCGCCAGCAGCTCATCACAAAAGCAGTACTTC
cdr3_aa: CASSSSQKQYF

j_call: TRBJ2-3
d_call: TRBD2
clone_size: NA
v_call: TRBV7-9
cdr3_nt: TGTGCCAGCAGCTTAGCGCTAAGCGGACTAGCGGGGCACACAGATACGCAGTATTTT
cdr3_aa: CASSLALSGLAGHTDTQYF

j_call: TRBJ2-5
d_call: NA
clone_size: NA
v_call: TRBV7-9
cdr3_nt: TGTGCCAGCAGCTTTAGGTCCGGTATGATAGCAGAGACCCAGTACTTC
cdr3_aa: CASSFRSGMIAETQYF

j_call: TRBJ1-2
d_call: TRBD1
clone_size: once
v_call: TRBV7-2
cdr3_nt: TGTGCCAGCAGCTTCACACTACAGGGGCGGAGGGGCTACACCTTC
cdr3_aa: CASSFTLQGRRGYTF

j_call: TRBJ2-7
d_call: NA
clone_size: NA
v_call: TRBV25-1
cdr3_nt: TGTGCCACTTTGGGGCACAAGAACGAGCAGTACTTC
cdr3_aa: CATLGHKNEQYF

j_call: TRBJ2-7
d_call: TRBD2
clone_size: NA
v_call: TRBV9
cdr3_nt: TGTGCCAGCAGCGCCCGCGGGACTAGCGGTTCCTACGAGCAGTACTTC
cdr3_aa: CASSARGTSGSYEQYF

j_call: TRBJ1-5
d_call: NA
clone_size: NA
v_call: TRBV5-1
cdr3_nt: TGCGCCAGCAGCGAGGACGGACGTAATCAGCCCCAGCATTTT
cdr3_aa: CASSEDGRNQPQHF

j_call: TRBJ1-5
d_call: TRBD1
clone_size: NA
v_call: TRBV5-1
cdr3_nt: TGCGCCAGCAGCCTGACAGGGAGCAATCAGCCCCAGCATTTT
cdr3_aa: CASSLTGSNQPQHF

j_call: TRBJ1-2
d_call: NA
clone_size: NA
v_call: TRBV19
cdr3_nt: TGTGCCAGTAGTATTGGGGCTGGCGGCTACACCTTC
cdr3_aa: CASSIGAGGYTF

j_call: TRBJ2-7
d_call: NA
clone_size: NA
v_call: TRBV5-1
cdr3_nt: TGCGCCAGCAGCTTGGCTGGGAGACAGTACTTC
cdr3_aa: CASSLAGRQYF

j_call: TRBJ2-3
d_call: NA
clone_size: NA
v_call: TRBV6-5
cdr3_nt: TGTGCCAGCGGGGGCGGGACAGATACGCAGTATTTT
cdr3_aa: CASGGGTDTQYF

j_call: TRBJ1-4
d_call: NA
clone_size: NA
v_call: TRBV6-6
cdr3_nt: TGTGCCAGCAGTTATCAAGACGGGACTAATGAAAAACTGTTTTTT
cdr3_aa: CASSYQDGTNEKLFF

j_call: TRBJ2-7
d_call: TRBD1
clone_size: NA
v_call: TRBV6-1
cdr3_nt: TGTGCCAGCAGGACCGGGACAGGGGTAACCTACGAGCAGTACTTC
cdr3_aa: CASRTGTGVTYEQYF

j_call: TRBJ2-1
d_call: TRBD2
clone_size: NA
v_call: TRBV4-1
cdr3_nt: TGCGCCAGCAGCCAGGAGAACGGACTAGTCAATGAGCAGTTCTTC
cdr3_aa: CASSQENGLVNEQFF

j_call: TRBJ1-1
d_call: NA
clone_size: NA
v_call: TRBV5-1
cdr3_nt: TGCGCCAGCAGCTTGTTCAGAGACATGAACACTGAAGCTTTCTTT
cdr3_aa: CASSLFRDMNTEAFF

j_call: TRBJ1-6
d_call: NA
clone_size: NA
v_call: TRBV6-1
cdr3_nt: TGTGCCAGCAGTGAAGTCGGTTTCGGGAATTCACCCCTCCACTTT
cdr3_aa: CASSEVGFGNSPLHF

j_call: TRBJ1-2
d_call: NA
clone_size: NA
v_call: TRBV9
cdr3_nt: TGTGCCAGCAGCGTAGCATCGGGCCCGACGTATGGCTACACCTTC
cdr3_aa: CASSVASGPTYGYTF

j_call: TRBJ2-5
d_call: NA
clone_size: NA
v_call: TRBV6-5
cdr3_nt: TGTGCCAGCAGTCCCGGGGTCGGGCAGGGGAAGACCCAGTACTTC
cdr3_aa: CASSPGVGQGKTQYF

j_call: TRBJ2-3
d_call: TRBD1
clone_size: NA
v_call: TRBV29-1
cdr3_nt: TGCAGCGTGGGACAGTCTCTCACAGATACGCAGTATTTT
cdr3_aa: CSVGQSLTDTQYF

j_call: TRBJ2-3
d_call: TRBD2
clone_size: NA
v_call: TRBV7-2
cdr3_nt: TGTGCCAGCATGGCGGGGACTAGCGGCACAGATACGCAGTATTTT
cdr3_aa: CASMAGTSGTDTQYF

j_call: TRBJ2-3
d_call: TRBD2
clone_size: NA
v_call: TRBV29-1
cdr3_nt: TGCAGCGTTGCCCTAGCGGGGGGGTTCACAGATACGCAGTATTTT
cdr3_aa: CSVALAGGFTDTQYF

j_call: TRBJ1-5
d_call: NA
clone_size: NA
v_call: TRBV28
cdr3_nt: TGTGCCACGCGAGGGCGGGGGGTCCACGGGCAGCCCCAGCATTTT
cdr3_aa: CATRGRGVHGQPQHF

j_call: TRBJ2-7
d_call: NA
clone_size: NA
v_call: TRBV7-2
cdr3_nt: TGTGCCAGCAGCTTAGAGGGGGGATTTCCTTCCTACGAGCAGTACTTC
cdr3_aa: CASSLEGGFPSYEQYF

j_call: TRBJ2-7
d_call: TRBD1
clone_size: NA
v_call: TRBV11-3
cdr3_nt: TGTGCCAGCAGCCCGACAGGGGATTTCTCCTACGAGCAGTACTTC
cdr3_aa: CASSPTGDFSYEQYF

j_call: TRBJ2-3
d_call: TRBD2
clone_size: NA
v_call: TRBV30
cdr3_nt: TGTGCCTGGAGGTTGGCGGGAGAGGTAGATACGCAGTATTTT
cdr3_aa: CAWRLAGEVDTQYF

j_call: TRBJ2-7
d_call: NA
clone_size: NA
v_call: TRBV27
cdr3_nt: TGTGCCAGCAGTTCGGGACACTACGAGCAGTACTTC
cdr3_aa: CASSSGHYEQYF

j_call: TRBJ1-4
d_call: NA
clone_size: NA
v_call: TRBV4-3
cdr3_nt: TGCGCCAGCAGCCAAGATAATATAGGGCAGAGAATTGAAAAACTGTTTTTT
cdr3_aa: CASSQDNIGQRIEKLFF

j_call: TRBJ1-2
d_call: TRBD1
clone_size: NA
v_call: TRBV4-1
cdr3_nt: TGCGCCAGCAGCCAAGTGCAGGGGGCTAACTATGGCTACACCTTC
cdr3_aa: CASSQVQGANYGYTF

j_call: TRBJ1-4
d_call: NA
clone_size: NA
v_call: TRBV9
cdr3_nt: TGTGCCAGCAGCGTAGGGGCCCAGGGACGGGCTAATGAAAAACTGTTTTTT
cdr3_aa: CASSVGAQGRANEKLFF

j_call: TRBJ2-3
d_call: TRBD2
clone_size: NA
v_call: TRBV6-5
cdr3_nt: TGTGCCAGTCGCTCGAGCGGGAGGAGAGGAGATACGCAGTATTTT
cdr3_aa: CASRSSGRRGDTQYF

j_call: TRBJ1-1
d_call: NA
clone_size: NA
v_call: TRBV6-1
cdr3_nt: TGTGCCAGCAGAATGGGGGGACTGAACACTGAAGCTTTCTTT
cdr3_aa: CASRMGGLNTEAFF

j_call: TRBJ2-7
d_call: NA
clone_size: NA
v_call: TRBV6-6
cdr3_nt: TGTGCCAGCACCGAAGCTGGGGGACTTTTTAACGAGCAGTACTTC
cdr3_aa: CASTEAGGLFNEQYF

j_call: TRBJ1-1
d_call: TRBD1
clone_size: NA
v_call: TRBV30
cdr3_nt: TGTGCCTGGAGGCCAGGGGGTGGGAGGAACACTGAAGCTTTCTTT
cdr3_aa: CAWRPGGGRNTEAFF

j_call: TRBJ2-1
d_call: NA
clone_size: NA
v_call: TRBV29-1
cdr3_nt: TGCAGCGTTGAAATCGGGGTTGGGAGCTCCTACAATGAGCAGTTCTTC
cdr3_aa: CSVEIGVGSSYNEQFF

j_call: TRBJ1-4
d_call: NA
clone_size: NA
v_call: TRBV27
cdr3_nt: TGTGCCAGCAGTTTTGGATCCCCGGGGGAAAAACTGTTTTTT
cdr3_aa: CASSFGSPGEKLFF

j_call: TRBJ2-1
d_call: TRBD2
clone_size: NA
v_call: TRBV11-3
cdr3_nt: TGTGCCAGCAGACCCTCCAGGACTAGTCCTTACAATGAGCAGTTCTTC
cdr3_aa: CASRPSRTSPYNEQFF

j_call: TRBJ1-2
d_call: NA
clone_size: NA
v_call: TRBV2
cdr3_nt: TGTGCCAGCGGCAGGAACTATGGCTACACCTTC
cdr3_aa: CASGRNYGYTF

j_call: TRBJ2-7
d_call: TRBD1
clone_size: NA
v_call: TRBV19
cdr3_nt: TGTGCCAGTAGTCGTGACAGGGACCTATCCTACGAGCAGTACTTC
cdr3_aa: CASSRDRDLSYEQYF

j_call: TRBJ2-3
d_call: TRBD1
clone_size: NA
v_call: TRBV7-2
cdr3_nt: TGTGCCAGCAGCTTAGCGGGACAGGGGGCTGTAGATACGCAGTATTTT
cdr3_aa: CASSLAGQGAVDTQYF

j_call: TRBJ1-2
d_call: NA
clone_size: NA
v_call: TRBV4-1
cdr3_nt: TGCGCCAGCAGCCAAGTACGGGTGGGCTATGGCTACACCTTC
cdr3_aa: CASSQVRVGYGYTF

j_call: TRBJ1-2
d_call: NA
clone_size: NA
v_call: TRBV6-1
cdr3_nt: TGTGCCAGCAGCCCACAGGGAGGAAGGTGGTATGGCTACACCTTC
cdr3_aa: CASSPQGGRWYGYTF

j_call: TRBJ2-5
d_call: NA
clone_size: NA
v_call: TRBV5-8
cdr3_nt: TGTGCCAGCAGCTTGGGGGGGGAAGAGACCCAGTACTTC
cdr3_aa: CASSLGGEETQYF

j_call: TRBJ2-3
d_call: NA
clone_size: NA
v_call: TRBV4-2
cdr3_nt: TGTGCCAGCAGCCAAGATCAGGCAGGGGTCACAGATACGCAGTATTTT
cdr3_aa: CASSQDQAGVTDTQYF

j_call: TRBJ1-1
d_call: NA
clone_size: NA
v_call: TRBV5-1
cdr3_nt: TGCGCCAGCAGCTTGGAAGGGGGGCGCACTGAAGCTTTCTTT
cdr3_aa: CASSLEGGRTEAFF

j_call: TRBJ2-7
d_call: NA
clone_size: NA
v_call: TRBV12-2
cdr3_nt: TGTGCAAGTCGCTTAGTGGAACCGCGGAGTCAGGTTAACCCCTACGAGCAGTACTTC
cdr3_aa: CASRLVEPRSQVNPYEQYF

j_call: TRBJ2-2
d_call: NA
clone_size: once
v_call: TRBV10-3
cdr3_nt: TGTGCCATCAGTGAGTCTTCTAGCTCGAACACCGGGGAGCTGTTTTTT
cdr3_aa: CAISESSSSNTGELFF

j_call: TRBJ2-1
d_call: TRBD2
clone_size: NA
v_call: TRBV7-6
cdr3_nt: TGTGCCAGCAGCTTAGGACTAGCGGGAGAGTACAATGAGCAGTTCTTC
cdr3_aa: CASSLGLAGEYNEQFF